This passage covers 27 T cell receptor beta chains from one sample sequenced in a study of coeliac disease. Repertoires were generated with immunoSEQ multiplex PCR, while TCRdb's copy carries only in-frame clones and drops some. The table lists several thousand clones, about three quarters of them singletons. Specimen: lamina propria lymphocytes from the gut. These receptors were obtained from a man aged 30 to 39 with celiac disease.

The chain couples TRBV4-2 to TRBJ2-2; D perhaps matches TRBD2 (6 bases). V was shortened by 1 base and J by 1 base, with 13 bases between the two germline ends. The germline V gene encodes CDR1 LGHNA and CDR2 YNFKEQ. The CDR3 has 17 amino acids. The DNA for the CDR3 is TGTGCCAGCAGCCAAGTAGGTGGGGGACTGAACACCGGGGAGCTGTTTTTT. Residues: CASSQVGGGLNTGELFF.

This sequence joins TRBV19 and TRBJ1-5, with 8 bases lining up with TRBD1. After removal of 6 bases from V and 8 bases from J, the junction contained 12 bases not matched to a gene. This CDR3 region has 15 residues. Germline CDR1 LNHDA, CDR2 SQIVND (reference sequence). CDR3 in DNA: TGTGCCAGTAGCTTTGGACAGGGTCGGAATAAGCCCCAGCATTTT. This encodes CASSFGQGRNKPQHF.

V gene TRBV6-1 combines with J gene TRBJ2-7, with a weak D call TRBD1 (6 bases). CDR3 length: 17 amino acids. Germline CDR1 reads MNHNS; CDR2 reads SASEGT. Between the trimmed V and J ends, which lost 1 base and 4 bases, there was a span of 20 bases. CDR3 residues: CASSEEVVVNRAYEQYF. CDR3 coding DNA: TGTGCCAGCAGTGAAGAAGTGGTCGTAAACAGGGCTTACGAGCAGTACTTC.

V and J are TRBV19 and TRBJ2-7; TRBD1 is a possible D gene (7 bases). V was cut by 5 bases and J by 1 base, with 9 bases left in between. Germline values: CDR1 LNHDA, CDR2 SQIVND (reference sequence). There are 13 residues in the CDR3. The CDR3 bases are TGTGCCAGTAGTTCAGGGGGGTCCTACGAGCAGTACTTC. It translates to CASSSGGSYEQYF.

This clone was detected a few times. V and J are TRBV7-2 and TRBJ2-5; D may be TRBD2 (5 bases). CDR3 length: 15 residues. In germline, CDR1 is SGHTA, CDR2 FQGNSA. Trimming pared 5 bases from V and 5 bases from J, leaving 18 bases between. CDR3 sequence reads: CASSQQWGRGETQYF. The CDR3 DNA is TGTGCCAGCAGCCAACAGTGGGGTCGGGGTGAGACCCAGTACTTC. Full variable domain (missing parts from reference TRBV7-2 and TRBJ2-5): GAGVSQSPSNKVTEKGKDVELRCDPISGHTALYWYRQSLGQGLEFLIYFQGNSAPDKSGLPSDRFSAERTGGSVSTLTIQRTQQEDSAVYLCASSQQWGRGETQYFGPGTRLLVL.

The chain has TRBV30 and TRBJ2-1; a weak D match, TRBD2 (5 bases). The germline gives CDR1 GTSNPN, CDR2 SVGIG (reference sequence). With 4 bases removed from V and 9 bases from J, the gap between germline ends came to 13 bases. This CDR3 has 12 amino acids. CDR3 DNA sequence: TGTGCCTGGAACCCAACACGGGGTGAGCAGTTCTTC. It yields the protein CAWNPTRGEQFF.

The rearrangement links TRBV5-4 to TRBJ2-3, with unresolved D. CDR3 length equals 14 residues. CDR1 is SGHNT and CDR2 is YYREEE in the germline V gene (reference sequence). Trimming stripped 0 bases from V and 0 bases from J, with 5 bases between. DNA for the CDR3: TGTGCCAGCAGCTTGGACATTAGCACAGATACGCAGTATTTT. Amino acid sequence: CASSLDISTDTQYF.

CDR3 nucleotides: TGTGCCAGCTCAGTGCCAATGGACATTCAAAGTCGGGCCAACGTCCTGACTTTC. Translation gives CASSVPMDIQSRANVLTF. This sequence joins TRBV18 and TRBJ2-6, with D perhaps TRBD1 (5 bases). Trimming pared 5 bases from V and 5 bases from J, leaving 22 bases between. From germline, CDR1 is KGHSH and CDR2 LQKENI. CDR3 length equals 18 residues.

This chain joins TRBV5-6 and TRBJ1-2; D ambiguous. CDR3 length: 14 amino acids. Between the trimmed V and J ends, which lost 0 bases and 5 bases, there was a span of 11 bases. The germline gives CDR1 SGHDT, CDR2 YYEEEE. The CDR3 region is CASSLDSGVYGYTF. CDR3 DNA: TGTGCCAGCAGCTTGGATTCGGGAGTTTATGGCTACACCTTC. The full variable domain, its missing parts supplied by reference TRBV5-6 and TRBJ1-2, is DAGVTQSPTHLIKTRGQQVTLRCSPKSGHDTVSWYQQALGQGPQFIFQYYEEEERQRGNFPDRFSGHQFPNYSSELNVNALLLGDSALYLCASSLDSGVYGYTFGSGTRLTVV.

The chain recombines TRBV6-1 with TRBJ1-4, with 10 bases identical to TRBD1. V trimming: 0 bases; J trimming: 12 bases; junction bases outside the gene matches: 7. The CDR3 sequence is 15 residues long. Germline CDR1 reads MNHNS; CDR2 reads SASEGT. The CDR3 DNA reads as TGTGCCAGCAGTGAAGCAGGGACAGGGGCAGAGGAACTGTTTTTT. It yields the protein CASSEAGTGAEELFF.

This sequence joins TRBV7-2 and TRBJ1-5; TRBD1 might be the D (5 bases). The CDR3 has 14 residues. Germline V CDR1 and CDR2: SGHTA, FQGNSA. V was trimmed by 2 bases and J by 1 base, leaving 6 bases between them. This CDR3 reads CASSLKGSNQPQHF. CDR3 nucleotides: TGTGCCAGCAGCTTAAAGGGGAGCAATCAGCCCCAGCATTTT.

As DNA, the CDR3 is TGTGCCAGCAGCTTGGCCGACAGGGTGACCGGGGAGCTGTTTTTT. Translated: CASSLADRVTGELFF. The chain joins TRBV7-6 to TRBJ2-2; TRBD1 matches at 7 bases. The trim removed 3 bases at V and 5 bases at J, leaving 6 bases unmatched. This CDR3 is built from 15 residues. Germline V gene data show CDR1 as SGHVS and CDR2 as FNYEAQ. Together with reference TRBV7-6 and TRBJ2-2, the CDR3 gives the full variable domain: GAGVSQSPRYKVTKRGQDVALRCDPISGHVSLYWYRQALGQGPEFLTYFNYEAQQDKSGLPNDRFSAERPEGSISTLTIQRTEQRDSAMYRCASSLADRVTGELFFGEGSRLTVL.

V usage is TRBV6-1 and J usage is TRBJ2-2; no clear D gene. Germline V gene sequence: CDR1 MNHNS, CDR2 SASEGT. V lost 2 bases, J lost 3 bases, and 7 bases lay in between. The CDR3 sequence is 14 residues long. This CDR3 is CASSELFDTGELFF. Written as DNA, the CDR3 is TGTGCCAGCAGTGAACTCTTCGACACCGGGGAGCTGTTTTTT.

The chain recombines TRBV11-2 with TRBJ1-4; D may be TRBD1 (6 bases). Trimming stripped 5 bases from V and 8 bases from J, with 15 bases between. This CDR3 region has 14 residues. Germline V gene sequence: CDR1 SGHAT, CDR2 FQNNGV. CDR3 sequence: CASSTGTGGEKLFF. As DNA, the CDR3 is TGTGCCAGCAGCACAGGGACGGGGGGGGAAAAACTGTTTTTT.

The gene calls are TRBV6-6 and TRBJ2-7; 8 bases match TRBD1. Germline lookup yields CDR1 MNHNY and CDR2 SVGAGI (reference sequence). Trimming at V came to 5 bases and at J to 4 bases, leaving 7 bases not matched to a gene. This CDR3 is built from 14 residues. CDR3 protein: CASSPGQGSYEQYF. The CDR3 bases are TGTGCCAGCAGTCCAGGACAGGGTTCATACGAGCAGTACTTC.

This clone came up once. The rearrangement joins TRBV28 to TRBJ2-7; D is unresolved. Looked up from germline, CDR1 is MDHEN and CDR2 is SYDVKM. V was pared by 5 bases and J by 2 bases, with 7 bases between. This CDR3 contains 12 residues. The chain's CDR3 is CASSPSAYEQYF. The CDR3 DNA is TGTGCCAGCAGTCCCAGCGCCTACGAGCAGTACTTC.

As concerns this clone: A junction boundary mismatches the germline segment, possibly from a read error. V gene TRBV28 combines with J gene TRBJ2-2, with 7 bases that match TRBD1. The CDR3 consists of 14 residues. CDR1 is MDHEN and CDR2 is SYDVKM in the germline V gene. CDR3 residues: CASRKQGNPGELFF. The CDR3 DNA reads as TGTGCCAGCAGAAAACAGGGGAACCCCGGGGAGCTGTTTTTT.

This chain uses TRBV2 with TRBJ2-5, with 9 bases lining up with TRBD2. Germline lookup yields CDR1 SNHLY and CDR2 FYNNEI. The CDR3 sequence is 14 residues long. The ends lost 7 bases at V and 4 bases at J; junction bases unmatched: 7. The DNA of the CDR3 is TGTGCCAGCACACTAGCGGGCTTCGCAGAGACCCAGTACTTC. It yields the protein CASTLAGFAETQYF.

V and J are TRBV27 and TRBJ2-1; 14 nucleotides match TRBD2. Looked up from germline, CDR1 is MNHEY and CDR2 is SMNVEV (reference sequence). With V trimmed by 7 bases and J by 8 bases, 4 bases remained unmatched. CDR3 length equals 14 residues. This chain's CDR3 is CASTGTSGSDEQFF. The CDR3 DNA is TGTGCCAGCACAGGGACTAGCGGGAGCGATGAGCAGTTCTTC.

This sequence joins TRBV10-3 and TRBJ1-1; tentative D call: TRBD1 (5 bases). With 7 bases removed from V and 4 bases from J, the gap between germline ends came to 16 bases. Looked up from germline, CDR1 is ENHRY and CDR2 is SYGVKD. The CDR3 spans 14 residues. In nucleotides, the CDR3 is TGTGCCATCACCAAAGACAGAGAGTTCACTGAAGCTTTCTTT. Residues: CAITKDREFTEAFF.

This clone was counted a single time. This chain links TRBV6-5 with TRBJ2-7, with TRBD1 identical over 9 bases. The CDR3 is made up of 14 amino acids. The V and J ends lost 5 bases and 4 bases, in that order; junction bases with no gene match: 6. CDR1 is MNHEY and CDR2 is SVGAGI in the germline V gene. The CDR3 spells CASSDGTGIYEQYF. The CDR3, as DNA: TGTGCCAGCAGTGACGGGACAGGGATTTACGAGCAGTACTTC.

In its sample, this clone was seen a few times. The chain is built from TRBV18 and TRBJ1-2; 8 nucleotides match TRBD1. The trim removed 3 bases at V and 3 bases at J, leaving 9 bases unmatched. In germline, CDR1 is KGHSH, CDR2 LQKENI. This CDR3 is 16 amino acids long. CDR3 bases: TGTGCCAGCTCACCGCGACGGACAGGGCCATACTATGGCTACACCTTC. Protein: CASSPRRTGPYYGYTF.

This chain connects TRBV6-6 to TRBJ2-3, with 7 bases lining up with TRBD2. Germline V gene sequence: CDR1 MNHNY, CDR2 SVGAGI (reference sequence). The CDR3 spans 16 residues. V shed 4 bases and J 4 bases; nucleotides not matched to a gene: 11. DNA of the CDR3: TGTGCCAGCAGTTCCCGACTAAGCGGGATCTCAGATACGCAGTATTTT. Its translation is CASSSRLSGISDTQYF.

This chain links TRBV16 with TRBJ2-7; the match to TRBD2 covers 7 bases. The CDR3 is 14 residues long. Trimming cost V 3 bases and J 2 bases; bases outside gene matches: 4. From germline, CDR1 is KGHSY and CDR2 FQNENV. CDR3 sequence reads: CASSHGGFTYEQYF. The CDR3 DNA follows: TGTGCCAGCAGCCACGGGGGGTTTACCTACGAGCAGTACTTC.

The gene calls are TRBV15 and TRBJ2-1; TRBD1 is a possible D gene (7 bases). Deletions cut 1 base from V and 9 bases from J, with 10 bases between. The CDR3 sequence is 13 residues long. Germline assignment: CDR1 LNHNV and CDR2 YYDKDF (reference sequence). Written as DNA, the CDR3 is TGTGCCACCAGCAGAGGACAGGGAGGTGAGCAGTTCTTC. It is translated as CATSRGQGGEQFF. The whole variable domain, remainder taken from reference TRBV15 and TRBJ2-1, is DAMVIQNPRYQVTQFGKPVTLSCSQTLNHNVMYWYQQKSSQAPKLLFHYYDKDFNNEADTPDNFQSRRPNTSFCFLDIRSPGLGDTAMYLCATSRGQGGEQFFGPGTRLTVL.

The rearrangement joins TRBV4-2 to TRBJ1-2; no clear D. V gave up 3 bases and J gave up 2 bases, with 10 bases separating them. The CDR3 sequence is 14 residues long. Per germline, CDR1 LGHNA and CDR2 YNFKEQ. CDR3 in DNA: TGTGCCAGCAGCCACTCAACAACCAACTATGGCTACACCTTC. Its translation is CASSHSTTNYGYTF.

V usage is TRBV27 and J usage is TRBJ2-1, with no clear D. The germline V and J ends were trimmed by 3 bases and 10 bases, with 10 bases remaining between them. CDR3 length: 12 amino acids. CDR1 is MNHEY and CDR2 is SMNVEV in the germline V gene (reference sequence). Here the CDR3 reads CASSFGVGEQFF. The CDR3 nucleotides are TGTGCCAGCAGTTTCGGAGTTGGCGAGCAGTTCTTC.